The 31 T cell receptor beta chains reported below all come from one sample, sequenced in a study of blood T cell repertoires in COVID-19. Assay used: immunoSEQ multiplex PCR; TCRdb lists only in-frame clones, some missing. The sample carries about 120,000 clones, over 80% recorded once. The sequenced sample consisted of peripheral blood. These TCRs come from a woman aged 45-65 years with acute or convalescent COVID-19.

V gene TRBV10-1 combines with J gene TRBJ2-7; the D gene is possibly TRBD1 (5 bases). Germline CDR1 and CDR2: WNHNN and SYGVQD (reference sequence). Trimming stripped 2 bases from V and 2 bases from J, with 13 bases between. The CDR3 consists of 15 residues. In DNA form, the CDR3 reads TGCGCCAGCAGTGAGCAGACAGATCAACCCTACGAGCAGTACTTC. This encodes CASSEQTDQPYEQYF.

This rearrangement joins TRBV6-5 to TRBJ2-2; the match to TRBD1 covers 12 bases. The CDR3 length is 15 residues. V was clipped by 5 bases and J by 6 bases; unmatched bases: 4. The germline gives CDR1 MNHEY, CDR2 SVGAGI. DNA of the CDR3: TGTGCCAGCAGTAGGGGACAGGGGGCGGCCGGGGAGCTGTTTTTT. This encodes CASSRGQGAAGELFF.

This clone was counted once. V and J are TRBV19 and TRBJ2-2; perhaps TRBD1 as D (5 bases). V dropped 8 bases and J dropped 0 bases, with 10 bases sitting between them. From germline, CDR1 is LNHDA and CDR2 SQIVND (reference sequence). This CDR3 region has 14 residues. CDR3 coding DNA: TGTGCCAGTCAACGCAGGGCGAACACCGGGGAGCTGTTTTTT. It translates to CASQRRANTGELFF.

V is TRBV2 and J is TRBJ2-7, with 10 bases lining up with TRBD1. Germline V gene lookup returns CDR1 SNHLY and CDR2 FYNNEI. V lost 7 bases and J lost 5; bases outside the gene matches: 5. This CDR3 has 13 residues. The CDR3 here is CASIRDRGNEQYF. CDR3 DNA: TGTGCCAGCATAAGGGACAGGGGAAACGAGCAGTACTTC.

This chain joins TRBV7-9 and TRBJ2-7; D possibly corresponds to TRBD2 (5 bases). The CDR3 has 14 residues. Germline values: CDR1 SEHNR, CDR2 FQNEAQ (reference sequence). V lost 5 bases, J lost 6 bases, and 17 bases lay in between. The CDR3 region is CASSASSYRGEQYF. CDR3 nucleotides: TGTGCCAGCAGCGCCTCTAGCTATCGGGGCGAGCAGTACTTC.

The CDR3 sequence: CASSSPGQKQYF. For the CDR3, the DNA is TGTGCCAGCAGTTCACCGGGACAGAAACAGTACTTC. This chain joins TRBV12-3 or TRBV12-4 and TRBJ2-4; 7 bases are shared with TRBD1. Trimming removed 4 bases from V and 13 bases from J; junction bases left unmatched: 7. The CDR3 spans 12 residues.

The chain joins TRBV6-5 to TRBJ1-1, with TRBD1 matching 7 bases. Trimming took 6 bases from V and 3 from J; bases not matched to a gene: 4. This CDR3 is 13 amino acids long. Germline V gene data show CDR1 as MNHEY and CDR2 as SVGAGI. The DNA for the CDR3 is TGTGCCAGCAGCCAGGGGGGTCACACTGAAGCTTTCTTT. This gives the protein CASSQGGHTEAFF.

The J gene is TRBJ2-5, the V gene TRBV7-2, with D perhaps TRBD1 (6 bases). Germline V gene lookup returns CDR1 SGHTA and CDR2 FQGNSA. The CDR3 is made up of 15 amino acids. With 2 bases removed from V and 3 bases from J, the gap between germline ends came to 13 bases. The CDR3 nucleotides are TGTGCCAGCAGCTTAAGGCAGGGGTGGGAAGAGACCCAGTACTTC. It codes for CASSLRQGWEETQYF.

The chain carries TRBV9 and TRBJ2-1; the match to TRBD1 covers 8 bases. Per germline, CDR1 SGDLS and CDR2 YYNGEE. The CDR3 totals 17 residues. J was trimmed by 0 bases and V by 1 base; bases with no gene match: 6. The CDR3 region is CASSVTGGLGSYNEQFF. The CDR3 nucleotides read TGTGCCAGCAGCGTAACAGGGGGGCTAGGCTCCTACAATGAGCAGTTCTTC.

The chain combines TRBV9 with TRBJ2-2; D unclear. V lost 0 bases, J lost 3 bases, and 6 bases lay in between. CDR3 length equals 14 residues. From germline, CDR1 is SGDLS and CDR2 YYNGEE. CDR3 in DNA: TGTGCCAGCAGCGTAGTTCTCGACACCGGGGAGCTGTTTTTT. This codes for CASSVVLDTGELFF.

The V gene is TRBV6-5, the J gene TRBJ2-3; a possible D gene is TRBD1 (5 bases). Germline CDR1 MNHEY, CDR2 SVGAGI. V was shortened by 7 bases and J by 0 bases, with 14 bases between the two germline ends. This CDR3 comprises 15 residues. This CDR3 is CASKRTGSSTDTQYF. In DNA form, the CDR3 reads TGTGCCAGCAAACGAACAGGCTCTAGCACAGATACGCAGTATTTT.

The chain couples TRBV2 to TRBJ1-1; 8 nucleotides agree with TRBD1. Germline V gene data show CDR1 as SNHLY and CDR2 as FYNNEI. V lost 7 bases and J lost 6; bases outside the gene matches: 16. The CDR3 sequence is 16 residues long. CDR3 in amino acids: CASNPTRTGYVPEAFF. CDR3 nucleotides: TGTGCCAGCAACCCTACTAGGACAGGGTATGTCCCTGAAGCTTTCTTT. The complete variable domain, with remaining parts taken from reference TRBV2 and TRBJ1-1, reads EPEVTQTPSHQVTQMGQEVILRCVPISNHLYFYWYRQILGQKVEFLVSFYNNEISEKSEIFDDQFSVERPDGSNFTLKIRSTKLEDSAMYFCASNPTRTGYVPEAFFGQGTRLTVV.

The chain recombines TRBV4-1 with TRBJ2-7; D perhaps matches TRBD1 (6 bases). The CDR3 covers 16 residues. CDR1 is MGHRA, CDR2 YSYEKL, per germline. V was cut by 0 bases and J by 4 bases, with 16 bases left in between. The CDR3 DNA is TGCGCCAGCAGCCAAGATCGCCAGGGGCGCTTATACGAGCAGTACTTC. Its translation: CASSQDRQGRLYEQYF.

V and J are TRBV4-1 and TRBJ1-2; perhaps TRBD1 as D (5 bases). Trimming pared 4 bases from V and 4 bases from J, leaving 10 bases between. This CDR3 region has 13 residues. Germline CDR1 MGHRA, CDR2 YSYEKL. The CDR3 sequence is CASSLEDTYGYTF. In DNA form, the CDR3 reads TGCGCCAGCAGCCTAGAGGACACCTATGGCTACACCTTC.

In DNA, the CDR3 is TGTGCCAGCAGCCACGGGGTATCAAATGAGCAGTTCTTC. It encodes CASSHGVSNEQFF. The genes are TRBV6-2 or TRBV6-3 and TRBJ2-1, with D possibly being TRBD2 (5 bases). Deletions cut 6 bases from V and 7 bases from J, with 13 bases between. The CDR3 length is 13 residues. Germline values: CDR1 MNHEY, CDR2 SVGEGT.

V gene TRBV5-4 combines with J gene TRBJ1-5; maybe TRBD1 (5 bases). This CDR3 contains 15 residues. Germline CDR1 is SGHNT and CDR2 is YYREEE (reference sequence). The V end was cut by 2 bases, the J end by 1 base, with 10 bases between. The DNA of the CDR3 is TGTGCCAGCAGCTTTGGATCAGGGAGCAATCAGCCCCAGCATTTT. Translated, it gives CASSFGSGSNQPQHF.

This clone was recorded once. The chain has TRBV27 and TRBJ2-7, with D perhaps TRBD2 (6 bases). The germline V gene has CDR1 MNHEY and CDR2 SMNVEV (reference sequence). Trimming removed 4 bases from V and 4 bases from J, with 11 bases in between. The CDR3 contains 13 residues. In DNA form, the CDR3 reads TGTGCCAGCAGTTGGGACGGGACTTACGAGCAGTACTTC. It is translated as CASSWDGTYEQYF.

The rearrangement links TRBV14 to TRBJ1-2; D gene unclear. Germline CDR1 SGHDN, CDR2 FVKESK. The CDR3 is 14 amino acids. Trimming removed 1 base at V and 7 bases at J, with 13 bases between. CDR3 DNA: TGTGCCAGCAGCCAAGGGCGACTGCTCGGTGGCTACACCTTC. Protein: CASSQGRLLGGYTF.

This clone has just one count. This chain joins TRBV27 and TRBJ2-1, with D tentatively TRBD2 (6 bases). CDR1 and CDR2 from the germline V gene are MNHEY and SMNVEV (reference sequence). The V end lost 6 bases, the J end lost 3 bases, and 15 bases lay between the germline ends. The CDR3 extends over 15 amino acids. CDR3 sequence reads: CASRDGTGIYNEQFF. The CDR3 region has the DNA TGTGCCAGCAGAGATGGGACTGGAATCTACAATGAGCAGTTCTTC.

The chain is built from TRBV19 and TRBJ1-5; 12 nucleotides line up with TRBD1. Unmatched junction bases numbered 8, after V lost 10 bases and J lost 7 bases. Germline CDR1 is LNHDA and CDR2 is SQIVND (reference sequence). This CDR3 is built from 14 residues. This chain's CDR3 is CATSGQGARQPQHF. The CDR3 DNA follows: TGTGCCACATCGGGACAGGGGGCCCGCCAGCCCCAGCATTTT.

V usage is TRBV19 and J usage is TRBJ1-1; D possibly corresponds to TRBD1 (5 bases). The CDR3 has 14 amino acids. Germline V gives CDR1 LNHDA, CDR2 SQIVND (reference sequence). The V gene lost 5 bases and the J gene lost 7 bases, with 17 bases spanning the gap. CDR3 DNA sequence: TGTGCCAGTAGTGCTCAGGGTATATCCGGTGAAGCTTTCTTT. This sequence encodes CASSAQGISGEAFF.

In nucleotides, the CDR3 is TGTGCCACCAGTGATTTGCAAAAGGACACGGGCCGAAGCGAGCAGTTCTTC. Residues: CATSDLQKDTGRSEQFF. The chain employs TRBV24-1 and TRBJ2-1; tentatively, D is TRBD1 (5 bases). Germline-derived CDR1 and CDR2 are KGHDR and SFDVKD. Trimming took off 0 bases at V and 10 bases at J, with 21 bases between the two ends. The CDR3 runs to 17 residues.

As DNA, the CDR3 is TGTGCCGGGACTGATGGAAACACCATATATTTT. It yields the protein CAGTDGNTIYF. J is TRBJ1-3 and V is TRBV19; maybe TRBD1 (5 bases). This CDR3 is built from 11 residues. The germline V gene has CDR1 LNHDA and CDR2 SQIVND (reference sequence). Trimming cost V 11 bases and J 3 bases, with 8 bases left between them.

The CDR3 nucleotides are TGTGCCAGCAGCACCGCGACGGGGAATGGAAACACCATATATTTT. Its translation is CASSTATGNGNTIYF. This sequence joins TRBV5-4 and TRBJ1-3; D call uncertain. This CDR3 has 15 residues. CDR1 SGHNT and CDR2 YYREEE come from the germline V gene (reference sequence). V gave up 4 bases and J gave up 3 bases, with 14 bases separating them.

The gene calls are TRBV19 and TRBJ1-1, with 7 bases fitting TRBD1. The V gene end was trimmed by 3 bases and the J gene end by 4 bases; junction bases not matched to a gene: 5. The CDR3 loop spans 14 amino acids. CDR1 and CDR2 (germline): LNHDA, SQIVND (reference sequence). CDR3: CASSIWQGGTEAFF. The CDR3 DNA follows: TGTGCCAGTAGTATTTGGCAGGGGGGCACTGAAGCTTTCTTT.

The chain links TRBV9 to TRBJ2-5; weak D call: TRBD2 (7 bases). Trimming pared 7 bases from V and 5 bases from J, leaving 12 bases between. The CDR3 spans 12 residues. The germline CDR1 and CDR2 sequences are SGDLS and YYNGEE. CDR3 sequence (DNA): TGTGCCAGCGGGGGGGCTAGGGAGACCCAGTACTTC. Translation gives CASGGARETQYF.

The chain combines TRBV18 with TRBJ1-2; D perhaps matches TRBD1 (5 bases). Looked up from germline, CDR1 is KGHSH and CDR2 is LQKENI. The CDR3 covers 15 residues. Trimming shortened V by 4 bases and J by 3 bases, and 15 bases separated the two germline ends. This CDR3 is CASSQGRGRDYGYTF. Here the CDR3 DNA reads TGTGCCAGCTCACAAGGGAGGGGAAGAGACTATGGCTACACCTTC.

J is TRBJ1-3 and V is TRBV2, with a weak D call TRBD1 (6 bases). CDR1 and CDR2 from the germline V gene are SNHLY and FYNNEI. The CDR3 is 17 residues long. The V gene lost 10 bases and the J gene lost 0 bases, with 22 bases spanning the gap. The CDR3 nucleotides read TGTGCCACGCTTCCTTCGATGGACAGTCTCTCTGGAAACACCATATATTTT. Its protein is CATLPSMDSLSGNTIYF.

V and J are TRBV4-2 and TRBJ1-5; D ambiguous. V was shortened by 1 base and J by 0 bases, with 4 bases between the two germline ends. There are 14 residues in the CDR3. Germline V gene data show CDR1 as LGHNA and CDR2 as YNFKEQ. CDR3 DNA sequence: TGTGCCAGCAGCCAAGGCGATAGCAATCAGCCCCAGCATTTT. Protein product: CASSQGDSNQPQHF.

The V call is TRBV29-1, the J call TRBJ2-1, with TRBD2 matching 12 bases. Trimming at V came to 6 bases and at J to 9 bases, leaving 12 bases not matched to a gene. The germline V gene encodes CDR1 SQVTM and CDR2 ANQGSEA. The CDR3 length is 15 residues. The CDR3 bases are TGCAGCGTGGAGCTTAGACTAGCGGGAGATGGTGAGCAGTTCTTC. Amino acid sequence: CSVELRLAGDGEQFF.

The chain combines TRBV2 with TRBJ2-2; D is unclear. The CDR3 length is 14 residues. Trimming cost V 4 bases and J 1 base, with 7 bases left between them. From germline, CDR1 is SNHLY and CDR2 FYNNEI. CDR3 loop: CASSVTGNTGELFF. Here the CDR3 DNA reads TGTGCCAGCAGTGTAACGGGGAACACCGGGGAGCTGTTTTTT.